What follows is one T cell receptor (beta chain) and its context. The data are from a study of T cell changes during pregnancy in multiple sclerosis. Germline CDR1 reads LNHDA; CDR2 reads SQIVND (reference sequence). Losses at the gene ends were 2 bases for V and 6 bases for J; bases not matched to a gene: 8. This CDR3 is built from 15 residues. Profiling relied on immunoSEQ multiplex PCR, and the TCRdb table lists in-frame clones only, not all of them. Of 43,000 or so clones in the sample, almost 95% were seen once. The chain employs TRBV19 and TRBJ2-3, with TRBD2 matching over 7 bases. The clonotype comes from a female donor with multiple sclerosis, enrolled in a pregnancy study. This sample comprised peripheral blood, obtained in the third trimester of pregnancy. Written as DNA, the CDR3 is TGTGCCAGTAGTATAAGCGGGACTCTATACGATACGCAGTATTTT. Residues: CASSISGTLYDTQYF.